Below, 21 T cell receptor beta chains from the same sample are listed, as sequenced in a study of T cells after yellow fever vaccination. Each CDR3 protein gets one entry after TCRdb re-called the 5' RACE reads with MiXCR. The top ten hold approximately 15% of the sample, which has a few hundred thousand distinct CDR3 sequences, around 17% seen once. The specimen was PBMCs, collected about 5 days after the first yellow fever vaccination. All receptors derive from a man between 18 and 35 years old who received the YFV17D yellow fever vaccine.

This clonotype turned up a few times. CDR3 loop: CASSHRGGGQFF. The CDR3 DNA reads as TGTGCCAGCAGCCACAGGGGGGGAGGGCAGTTCTTC. The chain recombines TRBV3-1 with TRBJ2-1, with D perhaps given as TRBD1 or TRBD2 (7 bases each). The CDR3 is made up of 12 amino acids. CDR1 is LGHDT, CDR2 YNNKEL, per germline (reference sequence). With 3 bases removed from V and 12 bases from J, the gap between germline ends came to 12 bases.

This clonotype was seen only a few times. Its ends do not fully match the called genes, so a read error is possible. V usage is TRBV7-2 and J usage is TRBJ1-4, with unresolved D. The CDR3 is 15 amino acids. CDR1 SGHTA and CDR2 FQGNSA come from the germline V gene. CDR3 sequence reads: CASSLTAATDEKLFF. The CDR3 DNA follows: TGTGCCAGCAGCTTAACGGCCGCAACTGATGAAAAACTGTTTTTT.

This clonotype was counted between two and nine times. The chain uses TRBV6-4 and TRBJ1-4; 7 positions agree with TRBD1. This CDR3 is built from 14 residues. In germline, CDR1 is MRHNA, CDR2 SNTAGT. J was trimmed by 7 bases and V by 2 bases; bases with no gene match: 4. The CDR3 reads CASSDDRVTEKLFF. CDR3 in DNA: TGTGCCAGCAGTGACGACAGGGTGACTGAAAAACTGTTTTTT.

The V gene is TRBV6-5, the J gene TRBJ1-1, with D perhaps TRBD1 (5 bases). The CDR3 runs 19 residues. The germline CDR1 and CDR2 sequences are MNHEY and SVGAGI. Trimming took off 0 bases at V and 1 base at J, with 21 bases between the two ends. CDR3 DNA sequence: TGTGCCAGCAGTTACTCCCATCGGGGGACCCTCCGATCGAACACTGAAGCTTTCTTT. Amino acids: CASSYSHRGTLRSNTEAFF.

The V gene is TRBV21-1, the J gene TRBJ2-3. TRBV21-1 is annotated as a pseudogene. The CDR3 extends over 16 amino acids. The CDR3 region has the DNA TGTGCCAGCAGCAAATCGGAAGGTCTACGAGGAGATACGCAGTATTTT. It yields the protein CASSKSEGLRGDTQYF.

This clonotype was observed a handful of times. The V gene is TRBV4-2, the J gene TRBJ2-3; D may be TRBD2 (6 bases). The V gene's germline CDR1 is LGHNA and CDR2 YNFKEQ. Trimming left V 0 bases short and J 1 base short, with 14 bases between. The CDR3 consists of 17 residues. The CDR3 spells CASSQDRGVAGTDTQYF. The CDR3, as DNA: TGTGCCAGCAGCCAAGATCGGGGAGTAGCGGGCACAGATACGCAGTATTTT.

This clonotype showed up just a few times. The chain joins TRBV5-1 to TRBJ1-3; 7 positions match TRBD1. The CDR3 has 16 amino acids. V lost 4 bases and J lost 3; bases outside the gene matches: 10. The germline gives CDR1 SGHRS, CDR2 YFSETQ. The CDR3 loop is CASSRGDRSDGNTIYF. Written as DNA, the CDR3 is TGCGCCAGCAGCAGGGGGGACAGAAGTGATGGAAACACCATATATTTT.

This clonotype has more than one count but fewer than ten. The chain is built from TRBV18 and TRBJ2-1, with D possibly TRBD1 on 5 matching bases. Trimming cost V 5 bases and J 0 bases, with 11 bases left between them. Germline assignment: CDR1 KGHSH and CDR2 LQKENI. The length of the CDR3 is 15 residues. Written as DNA, the CDR3 is TGTGCCAGCTCAACACAGGCGAGCTCCTACAATGAGCAGTTCTTC. The encoded protein is CASSTQASSYNEQFF.

At least ten counts were recorded for this clonotype. The chain joins TRBV7-2 to TRBJ2-7; TRBD1 might be the D (6 bases). The CDR3 has 13 residues. Germline-derived CDR1 and CDR2 are SGHTA and FQGNSA. V shed 5 bases and J shed 7 bases, with 15 bases lying between them. CDR3 loop: CASSPGRGREQYF. CDR3 nucleotides: TGTGCCAGCAGCCCAGGCAGGGGCAGGGAGCAGTACTTC.

CDR3 region: CASSFPPHNEQFF. CDR3 in DNA: TGTGCCAGCAGCTTTCCGCCCCACAATGAGCAGTTCTTC. The gene calls are TRBV7-9 and TRBJ2-1; D unresolved. The CDR3 extends over 13 amino acids. Germline V gene sequence: CDR1 SEHNR, CDR2 FQNEAQ (reference sequence). V was pared by 3 bases and J by 5 bases, with 8 bases between.

The gene calls are TRBV5-1 and TRBJ1-1; 7 positions agree with TRBD1. V trimming: 4 bases; J trimming: 0 bases; junction bases outside the gene matches: 9. Germline V gene data show CDR1 as SGHRS and CDR2 as YFSETQ. The CDR3 covers 16 residues. CDR3 residues: CASSTAGTVMNTEAFF. As DNA, the CDR3 is TGCGCCAGCAGCACCGCCGGGACAGTGATGAACACTGAAGCTTTCTTT.

The table lists this clonotype with a few counts. The V and J genes are TRBV5-1 and TRBJ2-2, with D possibly TRBD2 on 5 matching bases. The V end was cut by 4 bases, the J end by 2 bases, with 18 bases between. Looked up from germline, CDR1 is SGHRS and CDR2 is YFSETQ. The CDR3 totals 17 residues. The DNA of the CDR3 is TGCGCCAGCAGCCCCGGGCCGAGGACGGGAAACACCGGGGAGCTGTTTTTT. Protein sequence: CASSPGPRTGNTGELFF.

The chain links TRBV4-3 to TRBJ1-6; 7 bases map to TRBD1. The V segment lost 5 bases and the J segment 4 bases; nucleotides outside the gene matches: 17. CDR3 length equals 19 residues. CDR1 is LGHNA and CDR2 is YSLEER in the germline V gene. The CDR3 reads CASSVHGRGPESYNSPLHF. The DNA for the CDR3 is TGCGCCAGCAGCGTCCACGGTAGGGGGCCCGAATCATATAATTCACCCCTCCACTTT.

V and J are TRBV6-5 and TRBJ1-2; the D gene is possibly TRBD1 (5 bases). CDR1 and CDR2 (germline): MNHEY, SVGAGI. V lost 2 bases to trimming and J lost 0 bases, with 10 bases between them. This CDR3 is 15 amino acids long. The CDR3 protein is CASSYGAAANYGYTF. CDR3 sequence (DNA): TGTGCCAGCAGTTACGGGGCCGCAGCTAACTATGGCTACACCTTC.

This clonotype has only a few counts. The CDR3: CASSYLDSRYGYTF. CDR3 DNA sequence: TGTGCCAGCAGTTACTTGGACAGCCGCTATGGCTACACCTTC. The V gene is TRBV6-5, the J gene TRBJ1-2; a possible D gene is TRBD1 (6 bases). V was pared by 1 base and J by 4 bases, with 10 bases between. The CDR3 runs to 14 residues. Germline V lookup: CDR1 MNHEY, CDR2 SVGAGI.

The rearrangement joins TRBV28 to TRBJ2-6; 7 bases align to TRBD1. The CDR3 spans 16 residues. Looked up from germline, CDR1 is MDHEN and CDR2 is SYDVKM. The junction had 9 bases not matched to a gene; V was cut back by 10 bases and J by 0 bases. CDR3 loop: CATNPYRGSGANVLTF. The CDR3 DNA reads as TGTGCCACCAACCCCTACAGGGGCTCTGGGGCCAACGTCCTGACTTTC.

This rearrangement joins TRBV6-2 or TRBV6-3 to TRBJ2-4; 7 bases line up with TRBD2. The CDR3 has 13 residues. The germline CDR1 and CDR2 sequences are MNHEY and SVGEGT. Trimming took 2 bases from V and 7 from J; bases not matched to a gene: 2. CDR3 nucleotides: TGTGCCAGCAGTTACGGGGGGGGGAACATTCAGTACTTC. It yields the protein CASSYGGGNIQYF.

The rearrangement joins TRBV6-2 or TRBV6-3 to TRBJ2-7, with TRBD2 matching 7 bases. J gave up 2 bases and V 2 bases, and 3 bases lay outside the gene matches. Per the germline V gene, CDR1 is MNHEY and CDR2 is SVGEGT. The CDR3 is made up of 14 amino acids. DNA for the CDR3: TGTGCCAGCAGTTACGAGACTAGCACCTACGAGCAGTACTTC. Its translation: CASSYETSTYEQYF.

This clonotype was counted only a few times. The chain recombines TRBV6-6 with TRBJ1-1; D remains unclear. This CDR3 is built from 13 residues. The ends were cut back, 5 bases at V and 8 bases at J, with 15 bases in the middle. CDR1 is MNHNY, CDR2 SVGAGI, per germline (reference sequence). CDR3 protein: CASSVRPVGEAFF. DNA for the CDR3: TGTGCCAGCAGTGTACGGCCAGTGGGCGAAGCTTTCTTT.

This clonotype was picked up a small number of times. The rearrangement joins TRBV29-1 to TRBJ1-4; D remains ambiguous. Trimming removed 4 bases at V and 5 bases at J, with 11 bases between. The germline V gene encodes CDR1 SQVTM and CDR2 ANQGSEA. The CDR3 has 13 amino acids. CDR3 coding DNA: TGCAGCGTTGCTTGGGCAATCAATGAAAAACTGTTTTTT. Its protein product is CSVAWAINEKLFF.

This clonotype was observed a handful of times. The V call is TRBV19, the J call TRBJ2-7; D call uncertain. Germline V gives CDR1 LNHDA, CDR2 SQIVND (reference sequence). This CDR3 has 14 amino acids. V lost 5 bases, J lost 0 bases, and 11 bases lay in between. CDR3 loop: CASSVYGHSYEQYF. The DNA of the CDR3 is TGTGCCAGTAGTGTATACGGTCACTCCTACGAGCAGTACTTC. Full variable domain (remainder filled in from reference TRBV19 and TRBJ2-7): DGGITQSPKYLFRKEGQNVTLSCEQNLNHDAMYWYRQDPGQGLRLIYYSQIVNDFQKGDIAEGYSVSREKKESFPLTVTSAQKNPTAFYLCASSVYGHSYEQYFGPGTRLTVT.